What follows are 30 T cell receptor beta chains derived from one specimen sequenced in a study of blood T cell repertoires in COVID-19. Clones were sequenced by immunoSEQ multiplex PCR, and TCRdb holds only the in-frame ones, with some missing. The sample lists about 130,000 clones; less than 90% were seen once. Material for sequencing was peripheral blood. The receptors were gathered from a woman aged 80 or over with acute or convalescent COVID-19.

This chain joins TRBV6-5 and TRBJ2-3; 7 bases agree with TRBD2. CDR3 length equals 15 residues. J gave up 5 bases and V 4 bases, and 9 bases lay outside the gene matches. The V gene's germline CDR1 is MNHEY and CDR2 SVGAGI. The CDR3 reads CASSSTAGRVDTQYF. The CDR3 bases are TGTGCCAGCAGTTCCACAGCGGGGCGAGTAGATACGCAGTATTTT.

This sequence joins TRBV5-1 and TRBJ1-1; unclear D gene. This CDR3 is built from 14 residues. The V and J ends lost 6 bases and 5 bases respectively, with 17 bases between them. Germline CDR1 is SGHRS and CDR2 is YFSETQ. The CDR3 spells CASTEMTMATEAFF. CDR3 nucleotides: TGCGCCAGCACGGAGATGACGATGGCAACTGAAGCTTTCTTT.

V and J are TRBV19 and TRBJ1-1, with TRBD1 matching over 9 bases. V trimming: 6 bases; J trimming: 10 bases; junction bases outside the gene matches: 6. Looked up from germline, CDR1 is LNHDA and CDR2 is SQIVND (reference sequence). CDR3 length: 12 residues. The CDR3 is CASRYRQGGAFF. The CDR3 region has the DNA TGTGCCAGTAGATACCGACAGGGGGGAGCTTTCTTT.

This clone was counted once. CDR3 residues: CASSLTGGWGETQYF. CDR3 nucleotides: TGTGCCAGCAGCTTGACAGGGGGTTGGGGAGAGACCCAGTACTTC. The chain uses TRBV7-2 and TRBJ2-5; 9 bases are a match to TRBD1. The J segment lost 4 bases and the V segment lost 3 bases, leaving 6 bases of the junction unmatched. The CDR3 totals 15 residues. CDR1 and CDR2 (germline): SGHTA, FQGNSA.

J is TRBJ2-2 and V is TRBV28, with D tentatively TRBD1 (5 bases). The V gene's germline CDR1 is MDHEN and CDR2 SYDVKM. The germline V and J ends were trimmed by 6 bases and 9 bases, with 17 bases remaining between them. This CDR3 is 14 amino acids long. For the CDR3, the DNA is TGTGCCAGCAGCCCCCCAGGGTCCACTAGGGAGCTGTTTTTT. This gives the protein CASSPPGSTRELFF.

This chain links TRBV5-1 with TRBJ2-3, with TRBD2 identical over 7 bases. Trimming removed 4 bases from V and 1 base from J; junction bases left unmatched: 6. CDR1 and CDR2 (germline): SGHRS, YFSETQ. CDR3 size: 15 residues. In nucleotides, the CDR3 is TGCGCCAGCAGCCCCAGCGGGGCTGGCACAGATACGCAGTATTTT. It translates to CASSPSGAGTDTQYF.

The chain carries TRBV7-2 and TRBJ2-5, with 7 bases identical to TRBD2. This CDR3 is 18 amino acids long. V dropped 4 bases and J dropped 1; count of bases not matched to a gene: 15. The germline V gene encodes CDR1 SGHTA and CDR2 FQGNSA. CDR3 in amino acids: CASSSKGLVGSIQETQYF. CDR3 coding DNA: TGTGCCAGCAGCTCAAAAGGACTAGTGGGCTCTATCCAAGAGACCCAGTACTTC.

V usage is TRBV7-8 and J usage is TRBJ1-6, with TRBD1 as a possible D gene (6 bases). Germline V CDR1 and CDR2: SGHVS, FQNEAQ. The CDR3 sequence is 15 residues long. V gave up 4 bases and J gave up 7 bases, with 14 bases separating them. The CDR3 region has the DNA TGTGCCAGCAGCTCGACTATTACAGGGAATTCACCCCTCCACTTT. Protein: CASSSTITGNSPLHF.

This clone was observed a few times. The V gene is TRBV7-9, the J gene TRBJ1-1; D unresolved. Germline values: CDR1 SEHNR, CDR2 FQNEAQ (reference sequence). CDR3 length equals 14 residues. V was trimmed by 2 bases and J by 2 bases, leaving 9 bases between them. The CDR3 here is CASSLRGKNTEAFF. The CDR3 coding sequence is TGTGCCAGCAGCTTACGGGGTAAAAACACTGAAGCTTTCTTT.

V is TRBV14 and J is TRBJ2-4, with a possible D match to TRBD2 (6 bases). Trimming took 0 bases from V and 8 from J, leaving 14 bases between them. Germline V CDR1 and CDR2: SGHDN, FVKESK. CDR3 length equals 15 residues. CDR3 sequence (DNA): TGTGCCAGCAGCCAAGAGAGGCGGGGTCGGGACATTCAGTACTTC. Protein product: CASSQERRGRDIQYF.

The CDR3 loop is CASSIREQGHNQPQHF. The CDR3 DNA reads as TGTGCCAGTAGTATACGAGAACAGGGCCATAATCAGCCCCAGCATTTT. The chain recombines TRBV19 with TRBJ1-5, with D perhaps TRBD1 (6 bases). The CDR3 runs 16 residues. The V and J ends lost 2 bases and 4 bases respectively, with 15 bases between them. The germline V gene has CDR1 LNHDA and CDR2 SQIVND (reference sequence).

The chain has TRBV19 and TRBJ2-2, with 7 bases that match TRBD1. The J segment lost 6 bases and the V segment lost 3 bases, leaving 4 bases of the junction unmatched. Germline assignment: CDR1 LNHDA and CDR2 SQIVND (reference sequence). The CDR3 runs 14 residues. The CDR3 DNA reads TGTGCCAGTAGTATGGGGACAGCCCCCGGGGAGCTGTTTTTT. It encodes CASSMGTAPGELFF.

This chain connects TRBV19 to TRBJ1-2; D is unclear. Trimming pared 5 bases from V and 2 bases from J, leaving 6 bases between. CDR1 is LNHDA and CDR2 is SQIVND in the germline V gene (reference sequence). The CDR3 has 12 amino acids. The CDR3 region is CASSGQNYGYTF. The CDR3 DNA reads TGTGCCAGTAGTGGGCAGAACTATGGCTACACCTTC.

The chain couples TRBV4-2 to TRBJ1-1; 7 nucleotides align to TRBD1. The CDR3 is 15 residues long. CDR1 and CDR2 from the germline V gene are LGHNA and YNFKEQ. Trimming took 1 base from V and 3 from J; bases not matched to a gene: 5. CDR3 in amino acids: CASSQADRMDTEAFF. The DNA for the CDR3 is TGTGCCAGCAGCCAAGCGGACAGGATGGACACTGAAGCTTTCTTT.

The chain recombines TRBV18 with TRBJ1-2, with 8 nucleotides matching TRBD1. Germline CDR1 reads KGHSH; CDR2 reads LQKENI. Trimming at V came to 0 bases and at J to 7 bases, leaving 7 bases not matched to a gene. CDR3 length equals 15 residues. CDR3 amino acids: CASSPPQGAITGYTF. For the CDR3, the DNA is TGTGCCAGCTCACCACCGCAGGGGGCGATCACTGGCTACACCTTC.

J is TRBJ2-2 and V is TRBV6-2 or TRBV6-3; 8 bases are shared with TRBD2. The CDR3 consists of 16 residues. Germline CDR1 and CDR2: MNHEY and SVGEGT. V was pared by 6 bases and J by 8 bases, with 14 bases of the junction left unmatched. The CDR3 DNA is TGTGCCAGCAGCGGACCGGGACTAGGGCCCCGGGGGGAGCTGTTTTTT. It is translated as CASSGPGLGPRGELFF.

This clone was recorded only once. This chain links TRBV5-1 with TRBJ1-1; D not resolved. The CDR3 is made up of 14 amino acids. V was clipped by 1 base and J by 4 bases, with 11 bases between them. Per the germline V gene, CDR1 is SGHRS and CDR2 is YFSETQ. This chain's CDR3 is CASSLTAGSTEAFF. CDR3 bases: TGCGCCAGCAGCTTGACGGCGGGCAGCACTGAAGCTTTCTTT.

This sequence joins TRBV11-2 and TRBJ2-5, with 10 bases matching TRBD1. V shed 4 bases, J shed 4 bases, and the junction held 6 bases outside the gene matches. The germline V gene encodes CDR1 SGHAT and CDR2 FQNNGV. The CDR3 is 15 residues long. The CDR3 region has the DNA TGTGCCAGCAGCTCGAGACAGGGGGCGCGAGAGACCCAGTACTTC. Residues: CASSSRQGARETQYF.

The V call is TRBV27, the J call TRBJ2-1; D unresolved. CDR1 is MNHEY and CDR2 is SMNVEV in the germline V gene (reference sequence). V lost 5 bases and J lost 6, with 11 bases in between. The CDR3 is made up of 13 amino acids. The CDR3 DNA follows: TGTGCCAGCAGTCTCAGGTGGATCAATGAGCAGTTCTTC. Protein product: CASSLRWINEQFF.

The genes are TRBV2 and TRBJ2-2, with a tentative D call TRBD2 (5 bases). The ends were cut back, 1 base at V and 8 bases at J, with 14 bases in the middle. Germline CDR1 and CDR2: SNHLY and FYNNEI. This CDR3 spans 15 amino acids. CDR3 sequence reads: CASSEVGGGRGELFF. For the CDR3, the DNA is TGTGCCAGCAGTGAAGTAGGAGGTGGAAGGGGGGAGCTGTTTTTT.

V usage is TRBV2 and J usage is TRBJ1-1; tentatively, D is TRBD1 (6 bases). The CDR3 has 16 amino acids. Trimming removed 6 bases from V and 0 bases from J, with 17 bases in between. Per the germline V gene, CDR1 is SNHLY and CDR2 is FYNNEI. CDR3 bases: TGTGCCAGCAGGGTAGGGGGTTTCGGGGTGAACACTGAAGCTTTCTTT. Translated: CASRVGGFGVNTEAFF.

This rearrangement joins TRBV7-2 to TRBJ2-1; 8 nucleotides match TRBD2. This CDR3 is 14 amino acids long. Germline V gene data show CDR1 as SGHTA and CDR2 as FQGNSA. V was pared by 5 bases and J by 4 bases, with 4 bases of the junction left unmatched. CDR3 nucleotides: TGTGCCAGCAGCCCGGGACTAGTTTACAATGAGCAGTTCTTC. Amino acids: CASSPGLVYNEQFF.

The V call is TRBV18, the J call TRBJ2-4; TRBD2 aligns across 7 bases. The germline gives CDR1 KGHSH, CDR2 LQKENI. The CDR3 length is 14 residues. Trimming cost V 3 bases and J 11 bases; bases outside gene matches: 10. The CDR3 nucleotides read TGTGCCAGCTCACCGCCGAACGGGGGGTCGTTTCAGTACTTC. Its translation: CASSPPNGGSFQYF. The entire variable domain, with the rest obtained from reference TRBV18 and TRBJ2-4, is as follows: NAGVMQNPRHLVRRRGQEARLRCSPMKGHSHVYWYRQLPEEGLKFMVYLQKENIIDESGMPKERFSAEFPKEGPSILRIQQVVRGDSAAYFCASSPPNGGSFQYFGAGTRLSVL.

This chain connects TRBV27 to TRBJ1-6, with TRBD1 identical over 7 bases. The CDR3 runs to 16 residues. The germline gives CDR1 MNHEY, CDR2 SMNVEV (reference sequence). V lost 6 bases and J lost 2; bases outside the gene matches: 7. The CDR3 bases are TGTGCCAGCAGCCAGACAGGGATGACCTATAATTCACCCCTCCACTTT. Translated, it gives CASSQTGMTYNSPLHF.

The chain uses TRBV12-5 and TRBJ1-5; possibly TRBD1 for D (5 bases). The germline CDR1 and CDR2 sequences are LGHNT and FRNRAP. CDR3 length: 19 amino acids. V was pared by 0 bases and J by 6 bases, with 24 bases between. The CDR3 coding sequence is TGTGCTAGTGGTTTGGTACTCGGCAGGGAAGGTAGCACGAGTCAGCCCCAGCATTTT. It specifies CASGLVLGREGSTSQPQHF.

V usage is TRBV9 and J usage is TRBJ2-5, with D uncertain. This CDR3 has 14 amino acids. Trimming removed 0 bases at V and 2 bases at J, with 8 bases between. Germline lookup yields CDR1 SGDLS and CDR2 YYNGEE. The CDR3 region is CASSVGLKQETQYF. CDR3 bases: TGTGCCAGCAGCGTAGGGCTGAAACAAGAGACCCAGTACTTC.

In its sample, this clone was seen a few times. The J gene is TRBJ2-7, the V gene TRBV10-2, with 7 positions matching TRBD1. The J segment lost 1 base and the V segment lost 3 bases, leaving 9 bases of the junction unmatched. From germline, CDR1 is WSHSY and CDR2 SAAADI. The CDR3 has 16 residues. The CDR3 DNA is TGCGCCAGCAGTGATTGGGGACAGAAACGGTCCTACGAGCAGTACTTC. Translation: CASSDWGQKRSYEQYF.

The chain uses TRBV15 and TRBJ1-1; TRBD1 might be the D (5 bases). The CDR3 is 16 amino acids. Trimming took 0 bases from V and 0 from J, leaving 11 bases between them. Germline assignment: CDR1 LNHNV and CDR2 YYDKDF (reference sequence). Written as DNA, the CDR3 is TGTGCCACCAGCAGAGATACTGGGGGGTTGAACACTGAAGCTTTCTTT. Translation: CATSRDTGGLNTEAFF. Based on the CDR3 plus reference TRBV15 and TRBJ1-1, the full variable domain is DAMVIQNPRYQVTQFGKPVTLSCSQTLNHNVMYWYQQKSSQAPKLLFHYYDKDFNNEADTPDNFQSRRPNTSFCFLDIRSPGLGDTAMYLCATSRDTGGLNTEAFFGQGTRLTVV.

This chain links TRBV7-2 with TRBJ2-5, with TRBD1 identical over 7 bases. Per germline, CDR1 SGHTA and CDR2 FQGNSA. There are 15 residues in the CDR3. V shed 5 bases and J 2 bases; nucleotides not matched to a gene: 8. CDR3 region: CASSPPGTAQETQYF. CDR3 nucleotide sequence: TGTGCCAGCAGCCCCCCAGGGACAGCACAAGAGACCCAGTACTTC. Using reference TRBV7-2 and TRBJ2-5 for the parts outside the CDR3, the full variable domain is GAGVSQSPSNKVTEKGKDVELRCDPISGHTALYWYRQSLGQGLEFLIYFQGNSAPDKSGLPSDRFSAERTGGSVSTLTIQRTQQEDSAVYLCASSPPGTAQETQYFGPGTRLLVL.

This clone has just one count. The V call is TRBV2, the J call TRBJ1-4, with D perhaps matching TRBD1 (6 bases). The germline V gene has CDR1 SNHLY and CDR2 FYNNEI. CDR3 length equals 12 residues. Trimming removed 11 bases at V and 8 bases at J, with 15 bases between. In nucleotides, the CDR3 is TGTGCCGGGGGGGGCGATGAAGAAAAACTGTTTTTT. Protein product: CAGGGDEEKLFF.